This entry lists 27 T cell receptor beta chains sequenced from one sample in a study of cytomegalovirus exposure and HLA in healthy donors. The PCR ran on 60 Vbeta and 13 Jbeta primers. TCRdb's table, derived via immunoSEQ multiplex PCR, lists solely in-frame clones and lacks some. The sample includes around 180,000 clones, approximately 80% seen only once; the top ten take approximately 6.7%. What was sequenced was PBMCs. The source is a man aged 30 to 45 in good health and CMV-seropositive.

This chain links TRBV6-5 with TRBJ2-1; 14 nucleotides align to TRBD2. The CDR3 runs 16 residues. Germline V gives CDR1 MNHEY, CDR2 SVGAGI. V trimming: 0 bases; J trimming: 5 bases; junction bases outside the gene matches: 0. Here the CDR3 reads CASSYSGLAGDNEQFF. DNA for the CDR3: TGTGCCAGCAGTTACTCGGGACTAGCGGGGGACAATGAGCAGTTCTTC.

The gene calls are TRBV10-3 and TRBJ2-7; 7 bases line up with TRBD1. This CDR3 is 15 amino acids long. Trimming cost V 4 bases and J 2 bases; bases outside gene matches: 8. Germline V CDR1 and CDR2: ENHRY, SYGVKD. CDR3 loop: CAISAGTDNPYEQYF. The CDR3 region has the DNA TGTGCCATCAGTGCGGGGACAGACAACCCCTACGAGCAGTACTTC.

A single count supports this clone. The chain joins TRBV7-2 to TRBJ2-3; D is perhaps TRBD2 (6 bases). CDR1 SGHTA and CDR2 FQGNSA come from the germline V gene. V was cut by 8 bases and J by 2 bases, with 14 bases left in between. CDR3 size: 14 residues. CDR3: CASYEGRYTDTQYF. Written as DNA, the CDR3 is TGTGCCAGCTACGAGGGGAGGTACACAGATACGCAGTATTTT.

This chain connects TRBV6-5 to TRBJ1-2, with 8 nucleotides matching TRBD1. After removal of 4 bases from V and 3 bases from J, the junction contained 4 bases not matched to a gene. The length of the CDR3 is 14 residues. Germline CDR1 and CDR2: MNHEY and SVGAGI. CDR3 in DNA: TGTGCCAGCAGTTTTGGACAGGGCGACTATGGCTACACCTTC. Amino acid sequence: CASSFGQGDYGYTF.

The chain combines TRBV7-2 with TRBJ2-7, with TRBD2 matching 13 bases. Germline V gene lookup returns CDR1 SGHTA and CDR2 FQGNSA. This CDR3 has 16 residues. After removal of 3 bases from V and 12 bases from J, the junction contained 14 bases not matched to a gene. CDR3 nucleotides: TGTGCCAGCAGCTTCGGGGGTACTAGCGGGAGGGCCGGGCCGTACTTC. It codes for CASSFGGTSGRAGPYF.

The V gene is TRBV27, the J gene TRBJ1-1, with D perhaps TRBD1 (6 bases). This CDR3 has 13 residues. Per germline, CDR1 MNHEY and CDR2 SMNVEV (reference sequence). Deletions cut 6 bases from V and 2 bases from J, with 10 bases between. The CDR3 sequence is CASRMTGNTEAFF. DNA for the CDR3: TGTGCCAGCAGGATGACAGGTAACACTGAAGCTTTCTTT.

The J gene is TRBJ2-7, the V gene TRBV27, with D possibly being TRBD1 (5 bases). The CDR3 contains 11 residues. Germline CDR1 MNHEY, CDR2 SMNVEV (reference sequence). V was pared by 8 bases and J by 6 bases, with 11 bases between. The CDR3 reads CASPPGPEQYF. CDR3 nucleotide sequence: TGTGCCAGCCCTCCAGGGCCCGAGCAGTACTTC.

This chain joins TRBV11-2 and TRBJ2-5, with D perhaps matching TRBD2 (5 bases). V was cut by 1 base and J by 3 bases, with 6 bases left in between. Germline loops: CDR1 SGHAT, CDR2 FQNNGV. This CDR3 has 13 residues. CDR3 sequence: CASSLGAEETQYF. The CDR3 nucleotides read TGTGCCAGCAGCTTAGGAGCGGAAGAGACCCAGTACTTC.

J is TRBJ2-3 and V is TRBV6-1; D gene ambiguous. Germline loops: CDR1 MNHNS, CDR2 SASEGT. V was pared by 6 bases and J by 1 base, with 8 bases between. The CDR3 runs to 13 residues. CDR3 protein: CASRTPGTDTQYF. CDR3 coding DNA: TGTGCCAGCAGGACACCGGGCACAGATACGCAGTATTTT.

The chain employs TRBV15 and TRBJ2-1, with D perhaps matching TRBD1 (6 bases). Per germline, CDR1 LNHNV and CDR2 YYDKDF (reference sequence). This CDR3 has 14 amino acids. The CDR3 here is CVSSGQRHTNEQFF. CDR3 DNA: TGTGTCTCAAGCGGACAGCGGCATACGAATGAGCAGTTCTTC.

The chain recombines TRBV6-6 with TRBJ2-7; no clear D. Germline loops: CDR1 MNHNY, CDR2 SVGAGI (reference sequence). Trimming removed 6 bases at V and 5 bases at J, with 11 bases between. The CDR3 runs 12 residues. The CDR3 DNA follows: TGTGCCAGCAGATCCGTAGTAAACGAGCAGTACTTC. This encodes CASRSVVNEQYF.

The chain couples TRBV10-3 to TRBJ2-5; TRBD1 matches 9 bases. J gave up 4 bases and V 9 bases, and 6 bases lay outside the gene matches. Germline lookup yields CDR1 ENHRY and CDR2 SYGVKD. The CDR3 spans 13 residues. CDR3 coding DNA: TGTGCCATTGGACAGGGGCGAGGAGAGACCCAGTACTTC. Its protein product is CAIGQGRGETQYF.

V gene TRBV9 combines with J gene TRBJ1-2; no clear D gene. V was shortened by 0 bases and J by 4 bases, with 4 bases between the two germline ends. The V gene's germline CDR1 is SGDLS and CDR2 YYNGEE. The CDR3 runs to 12 residues. DNA for the CDR3: TGTGCCAGCAGCGTAGCCGGCTATGGCTACACCTTC. Residues: CASSVAGYGYTF.

J is TRBJ2-2 and V is TRBV6-1, with 8 bases identical to TRBD2. With V trimmed by 3 bases and J by 2 bases, 5 bases remained unmatched. The CDR3 length is 16 residues. Germline CDR1 is MNHNS and CDR2 is SASEGT. The CDR3 loop reads CASSDPLAGNTGELFF. In nucleotides, the CDR3 is TGTGCCAGCAGTGACCCGCTAGCGGGCAACACCGGGGAGCTGTTTTTT.

CDR3 in amino acids: CASSLLRFGGGKETQYF. The DNA for the CDR3 is TGTGCCAGCTCACTACTCAGGTTTGGCGGGGGTAAAGAGACCCAGTACTTC. The chain has TRBV18 and TRBJ2-5; TRBD2 matches at 7 bases. V shed 4 bases, J shed 3 bases, and the junction held 14 bases outside the gene matches. Germline assignment: CDR1 KGHSH and CDR2 LQKENI. The CDR3 is 17 amino acids.

J is TRBJ2-1 and V is TRBV27; unclear D gene. Deletions cut 1 base from V and 6 bases from J, with 16 bases between. The CDR3 has 16 amino acids. Germline CDR1 reads MNHEY; CDR2 reads SMNVEV (reference sequence). DNA of the CDR3: TGTGCCAGCAGTTTATTCGCCCAGCAGGCCCTCAATGAGCAGTTCTTC. Its translation: CASSLFAQQALNEQFF.

V usage is TRBV19 and J usage is TRBJ2-1, with 11 bases matching TRBD2. Per germline, CDR1 LNHDA and CDR2 SQIVND (reference sequence). With V trimmed by 1 base and J by 6 bases, 11 bases remained unmatched. There are 18 residues in the CDR3. The CDR3 loop is CASSIVSGGAVLVNEQFF. As DNA, the CDR3 is TGTGCCAGTAGTATAGTTAGCGGGGGGGCCGTTTTAGTCAATGAGCAGTTCTTC.

The chain combines TRBV11-3 with TRBJ2-7; 7 positions match TRBD1. This CDR3 has 15 amino acids. Germline-derived CDR1 and CDR2 are SGHNT and YENEEA. The V segment lost 2 bases and the J segment 3 bases; nucleotides outside the gene matches: 7. CDR3 residues: CASSLRQGEFYEQYF. The CDR3 DNA reads as TGTGCCAGCAGCTTACGACAGGGCGAATTCTACGAGCAGTACTTC.

This clone was counted only a few times. The gene calls are TRBV6-5 and TRBJ1-5; D remains ambiguous. V lost 6 bases to trimming and J lost 9 bases, with 12 bases between them. Germline-derived CDR1 and CDR2 are MNHEY and SVGAGI. There are 12 residues in the CDR3. As DNA, the CDR3 is TGTGCCAGCAGCGATCACAATTCGCCCCAGCATTTT. Residues: CASSDHNSPQHF.

V usage is TRBV7-3 and J usage is TRBJ1-6; D unclear. CDR3 size: 14 residues. Germline CDR1 reads SGHTA; CDR2 reads FQGTGA. V lost 2 bases, J lost 7 bases, and 9 bases lay in between. For the CDR3, the DNA is TGTGCCAGCAGCTTACTCCCAGGCAATTCACCCCTCCACTTT. As protein: CASSLLPGNSPLHF.

The rearrangement links TRBV6-1 to TRBJ1-1; TRBD1 agrees at 8 bases. The CDR3 has 13 amino acids. Germline values: CDR1 MNHNS, CDR2 SASEGT. J was trimmed by 4 bases and V by 6 bases; bases with no gene match: 4. DNA for the CDR3: TGTGCCAGCAGAGGACAGGGAAGCACTGAAGCTTTCTTT. Amino acid sequence: CASRGQGSTEAFF.

For this clone: The DNA is left out, because the CDR3 cannot be placed on it with certainty; the CDR3 is given as TCRdb lists it. The chain is built from TRBV30 and TRBJ2-1; no DNA check was done on the table's D call, TRBD2. The CDR3 extends over 14 residues, inclusive of both ends. Per the germline V gene, CDR1 is GTSNPN and CDR2 is SVGIG (reference sequence). The CDR3 is CAWSVASGSSTRFF.

This sequence joins TRBV5-4 and TRBJ1-1; D might be TRBD1 (5 bases). The V end lost 0 bases, the J end lost 5 bases, and 8 bases lay between the germline ends. Germline CDR1 SGHNT, CDR2 YYREEE (reference sequence). CDR3 length equals 13 residues. The CDR3 spells CASSLGGLTEAFF. The CDR3 coding sequence is TGTGCCAGCAGCTTGGGGGGCCTAACTGAAGCTTTCTTT.

The rearrangement uses TRBV19 and TRBJ2-3, with 7 nucleotides matching TRBD2. The V and J ends lost 8 bases and 1 base, in that order; junction bases with no gene match: 3. CDR1 is LNHDA, CDR2 SQIVND, per germline (reference sequence). The CDR3 loop spans 13 amino acids. CDR3 sequence: CASRLAGTDTQYF. The CDR3 DNA is TGTGCCAGTCGCCTAGCGGGCACAGATACGCAGTATTTT.

The rearrangement joins TRBV7-2 to TRBJ2-1; 10 positions agree with TRBD2. The CDR3 spans 15 residues. Per germline, CDR1 SGHTA and CDR2 FQGNSA. The V and J ends lost 0 bases and 15 bases, in that order; junction bases with no gene match: 11. CDR3 protein: CASSLAGTSAPRLFF. In DNA, the CDR3 is TGTGCCAGCAGCTTAGCGGGGACTAGCGCTCCTAGGCTGTTCTTC.

V gene TRBV18 combines with J gene TRBJ2-1; D ambiguous. Germline lookup yields CDR1 KGHSH and CDR2 LQKENI. Deletions cut 2 bases from V and 1 base from J, with 9 bases between. CDR3 length: 15 amino acids. The CDR3 DNA sequence: TGTGCCAGCTCACCAAACAGTCCATCCTACAATGAGCAGTTCTTC. Translation gives CASSPNSPSYNEQFF.

The genes are TRBV7-9 and TRBJ1-2; TRBD1 matches at 7 bases. The CDR3 sequence is 15 residues long. Unmatched junction bases numbered 8, after V lost 5 bases and J lost 2 bases. The germline V gene has CDR1 SEHNR and CDR2 FQNEAQ (reference sequence). CDR3 in DNA: TGTGCCAGCAGCGGCAAACTGACAGGGAACTATGGCTACACCTTC. It encodes CASSGKLTGNYGYTF.